This T cell receptor beta chain was observed in a study of post-analysis software for immune sequencing data. Study-wide background: There were relapsing-remitting, secondary progressive and progressive-relapsing multiple sclerosis among the disease courses included. The study, taken as a whole, reports: A few TRBV segments (TRBV5-6, TRBV5-1 and TRBV20-1 among them) occurred more frequently in patients than in controls. Samples prepared in the same batch strongly co-clustered by F measure. Controls had significantly higher normalized Chao1 diversity than multiple sclerosis patients.

Per the germline V gene, CDR1 is SGHRS and CDR2 is YFSETQ. J gave up 1 base and V 6 bases, and 7 bases lay outside the gene matches. This CDR3 is 16 amino acids long. In regard to this clonotype: What it binds is unknown.

Sequencing libraries made from TCR beta cDNA carried unique molecular identifiers. A population of roughly 1 to 11 million T cells gave rise to about half a million cDNA molecules. Via MiXCR, TCRdb re-called the PCR reads, giving one row per CDR3 protein. Among hundreds of thousands of distinct CDR3 sequences listed, around 64% were seen once. The source is a girl aged 2-10 years with multiple sclerosis. The sample was blood. V usage is TRBV5-1 and J usage is TRBJ2-2; TRBD1 matches at 9 bases. CDR3 sequence (DNA): TGCGCCAGCAAACTCTCGGGACAGGGGAACACCGGGGAGCTGTTTTTT. It codes for CASKLSGQGNTGELFF.